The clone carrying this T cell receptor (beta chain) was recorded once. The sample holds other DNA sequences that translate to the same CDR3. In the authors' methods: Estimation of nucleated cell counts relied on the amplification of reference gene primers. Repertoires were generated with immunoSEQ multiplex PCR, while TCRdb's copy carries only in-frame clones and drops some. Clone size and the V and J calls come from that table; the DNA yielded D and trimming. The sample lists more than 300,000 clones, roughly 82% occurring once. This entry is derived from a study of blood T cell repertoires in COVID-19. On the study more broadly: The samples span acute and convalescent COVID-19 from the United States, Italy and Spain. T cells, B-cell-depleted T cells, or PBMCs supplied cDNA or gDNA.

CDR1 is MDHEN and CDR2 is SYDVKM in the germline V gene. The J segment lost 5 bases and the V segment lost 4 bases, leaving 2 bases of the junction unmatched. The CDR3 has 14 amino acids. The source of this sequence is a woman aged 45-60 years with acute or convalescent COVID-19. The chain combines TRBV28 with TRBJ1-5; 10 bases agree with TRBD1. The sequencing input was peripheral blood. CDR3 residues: CASSSGQGDQPQHF. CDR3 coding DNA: TGTGCCAGCAGTTCAGGACAGGGGGATCAGCCCCAGCATTTT. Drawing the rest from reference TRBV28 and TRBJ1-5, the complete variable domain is DVKVTQSSRYLVKRTGEKVFLECVQDMDHENMFWYRQDPGLGLRLIYFSYDVKMKEKGDIPEGYSVSREKKERFSLILESASTNQTSMYLCASSSGQGDQPQHFGDGTRLSIL.